Below, 24 T cell receptor beta chains from the same sample are listed, as sequenced in a study of blood T cell repertoires in COVID-19. Produced via immunoSEQ multiplex PCR; TCRdb's table is partial and in-frame only. The table lists around 130,000 clones, over 80% of them singletons. The sequenced sample was PBMCs or T cells enriched from blood (not recorded which). The receptors were gathered from a young man who had recovered from COVID-19.

This clone was seen just once. V gene TRBV6-1 combines with J gene TRBJ1-2; D is possibly TRBD1 (5 bases). V shed 2 bases and J shed 0 bases, with 16 bases lying between them. This CDR3 is 17 amino acids long. From germline, CDR1 is MNHNS and CDR2 SASEGT. In nucleotides, the CDR3 is TGTGCCAGCAGTGAAATTGCAGACAGCGAGACTAACTATGGCTACACCTTC. Encoded protein: CASSEIADSETNYGYTF.

At least ten counts were recorded for this clone. The chain couples TRBV27 to TRBJ2-1; 11 bases are shared with TRBD2. The CDR3 loop spans 18 amino acids. V shed 4 bases, J shed 2 bases, and the junction held 10 bases outside the gene matches. The germline V gene has CDR1 MNHEY and CDR2 SMNVEV (reference sequence). The CDR3 protein is CASSSHRLTSGAYNEQFF. In DNA form, the CDR3 reads TGTGCCAGCAGTTCCCACCGACTGACTAGCGGGGCCTACAATGAGCAGTTCTTC.

This chain links TRBV11-2 with TRBJ2-5; 13 nucleotides align to TRBD2. CDR1 and CDR2 from the germline V gene are SGHAT and FQNNGV. CDR3 size: 16 residues. Trimming removed 3 bases from V and 0 bases from J; junction bases left unmatched: 1. CDR3 DNA: TGTGCCAGCAGCTTCGGGACTAGCGGGGACCAAGAGACCCAGTACTTC. Translating it yields CASSFGTSGDQETQYF. The variable domain in full, completed from reference TRBV11-2 and TRBJ2-5, reads EAGVAQSPRYKIIEKRQSVAFWCNPISGHATLYWYQQILGQGPKLLIQFQNNGVVDDSQLPKDRFSAERLKGVDSTLKIQPAKLEDSAVYLCASSFGTSGDQETQYFGPGTRLLVL.

This chain joins TRBV5-1 and TRBJ2-1; 7 bases line up with TRBD1. V shed 2 bases and J 3 bases; nucleotides not matched to a gene: 8. Germline V lookup: CDR1 SGHRS, CDR2 YFSETQ. This CDR3 has 16 residues. The CDR3 protein is CASSFQPGTDYNEQFF. CDR3 DNA sequence: TGCGCCAGCAGCTTCCAACCCGGGACAGACTACAATGAGCAGTTCTTC.

This clone was seen at least ten times. This sequence joins TRBV5-5 and TRBJ1-1; D unresolved. V was cut by 5 bases and J by 4 bases, with 15 bases left in between. The CDR3 has 14 residues. CDR1 and CDR2 from the germline V gene are SGHKS and YYEKEE (reference sequence). The CDR3 sequence: CASSFVGRGTEAFF. The CDR3 DNA reads as TGTGCCAGCAGTTTTGTAGGGAGAGGCACTGAAGCTTTCTTT.

The chain carries TRBV6-5 and TRBJ1-3, with D possibly matching TRBD1 (5 bases). There are 11 residues in the CDR3. V lost 5 bases and J 12 bases, leaving 11 bases between the germline ends. Germline V gene data show CDR1 as MNHEY and CDR2 as SVGAGI. The CDR3 DNA is TGTGCCAGCAGTCAGGGAACCGGCATATATTTT. It translates to CASSQGTGIYF.

The chain employs TRBV6-6 and TRBJ1-5, with 7 bases identical to TRBD1. After removal of 8 bases from V and 0 bases from J, the junction contained 4 bases not matched to a gene. This CDR3 spans 14 amino acids. Per the germline V gene, CDR1 is MNHNY and CDR2 is SVGAGI (reference sequence). This CDR3 is CASQGQLSNQPQHF. The CDR3 DNA is TGTGCCAGCCAGGGACAGCTTAGCAATCAGCCCCAGCATTTT.

The chain is built from TRBV14 and TRBJ2-7; the D gene is possibly TRBD2 (6 bases). Trimming pared 0 bases from V and 0 bases from J, leaving 15 bases between. The germline gives CDR1 SGHDN, CDR2 FVKESK. The CDR3 runs to 17 residues. CDR3: CASSQEVRDLSSYEQYF. Written as DNA, the CDR3 is TGTGCCAGCAGCCAAGAGGTGCGGGACTTATCCTCCTACGAGCAGTACTTC. Full variable domain (missing parts from reference TRBV14 and TRBJ2-7): EAGVTQFPSHSVIEKGQTVTLRCDPISGHDNLYWYRRVMGKEIKFLLHFVKESKQDESGMPNNRFLAERTGGTYSTLKVQPAELEDSGVYFCASSQEVRDLSSYEQYFGPGTRLTVT.

The sample holds one count of this clone. This sequence joins TRBV2 and TRBJ1-5; 10 bases match TRBD1. This CDR3 is built from 17 residues. Germline V lookup: CDR1 SNHLY, CDR2 FYNNEI. With 6 bases clipped from V and 7 bases from J, the junction kept 15 bases outside the gene matches. The CDR3 nucleotides read TGTGCCAGCAGGCCGGGACAGGGGAGGGGTAATCGGCAGCCCCAGCATTTT. This codes for CASRPGQGRGNRQPQHF.

The rearrangement joins TRBV30 to TRBJ2-7; TRBD1 might be the D (6 bases). Germline V gene data show CDR1 as GTSNPN and CDR2 as SVGIG (reference sequence). CDR3 length: 13 amino acids. V gave up 4 bases and J gave up 4 bases, with 14 bases separating them. CDR3 nucleotides: TGTGCCTGGACTCGCGGACAGTTTTACGAGCAGTACTTC. Its translation: CAWTRGQFYEQYF.

V and J are TRBV5-5 and TRBJ2-5; 9 bases fit TRBD2. Germline trimming cut 4 bases from V and 4 bases from J; bases unmatched to any gene: 8. This CDR3 comprises 15 residues. The germline CDR1 and CDR2 sequences are SGHKS and YYEKEE (reference sequence). The CDR3 reads CASSAASGTPETQYF. In DNA form, the CDR3 reads TGTGCCAGCAGCGCAGCTAGCGGGACGCCAGAGACCCAGTACTTC.

This clone was detected only a few times. V gene TRBV11-2 combines with J gene TRBJ1-1; D may be TRBD1 (6 bases). V shed 3 bases and J shed 4 bases, with 12 bases lying between them. CDR3 length: 14 amino acids. Germline CDR1 is SGHAT and CDR2 is FQNNGV. The CDR3 loop is CASSFRQDGTEAFF. The CDR3 nucleotides are TGTGCCAGCAGCTTTCGACAGGACGGCACTGAAGCTTTCTTT.

This rearrangement joins TRBV5-4 to TRBJ1-5, with D possibly matching TRBD1 (5 bases). The length of the CDR3 is 15 residues. Germline V gene sequence: CDR1 SGHNT, CDR2 YYREEE (reference sequence). The ends were cut back, 2 bases at V and 2 bases at J, with 11 bases in the middle. CDR3 protein: CASSLGGTGNQPQHF. CDR3 nucleotides: TGTGCCAGCAGCTTAGGCGGGACCGGCAATCAGCCCCAGCATTTT.

This chain connects TRBV6-1 to TRBJ1-4; D may be TRBD1 (6 bases). CDR3 length: 18 residues. V lost 1 base and J 7 bases, leaving 22 bases between the germline ends. Germline V lookup: CDR1 MNHNS, CDR2 SASEGT. CDR3 residues: CASSEGRGSRRSSEKLFF. CDR3 DNA: TGTGCCAGCAGTGAAGGCAGGGGTTCCCGTCGGAGTAGTGAAAAACTGTTTTTT.

This clone was recorded a few times. The chain is built from TRBV5-4 and TRBJ2-1; 8 positions agree with TRBD2. The CDR3 runs to 16 residues. The germline gives CDR1 SGHNT, CDR2 YYREEE (reference sequence). V trimming: 7 bases; J trimming: 5 bases; junction bases outside the gene matches: 14. The CDR3: CASQPLAGSVDNEQFF. In DNA form, the CDR3 reads TGTGCCAGCCAACCTTTAGCGGGATCGGTTGACAATGAGCAGTTCTTC.

V usage is TRBV21-1 and J usage is TRBJ1-4. TRBV21-1 has pseudogene status. The CDR3 loop spans 15 amino acids. The CDR3 nucleotides read TGTGCCAGCAGCCCCCGCCTCAGGGCGGGGGAAAAACTGTTTTTT. It is translated as CASSPRLRAGEKLFF.

This clone showed up just a few times. The chain is built from TRBV5-1 and TRBJ1-3; no clear D. V was clipped by 5 bases and J by 0 bases, with 6 bases between them. Germline lookup yields CDR1 SGHRS and CDR2 YFSETQ. This CDR3 is built from 13 residues. This CDR3 is CASSVYSGNTIYF. In DNA, the CDR3 is TGCGCCAGCAGTGTGTACTCTGGAAACACCATATATTTT.

This clone was picked up one time. V usage is TRBV6-5 and J usage is TRBJ1-5; D is unclear. The germline CDR1 and CDR2 sequences are MNHEY and SVGAGI. The CDR3 covers 15 residues. V lost 6 bases, J lost 1 base, and 13 bases lay in between. The CDR3 bases are TGTGCCAGCAGCGCCACGAGTTTAAGCAATCAGCCCCAGCATTTT. Protein product: CASSATSLSNQPQHF.

This chain joins TRBV12-3 or TRBV12-4 and TRBJ1-6; D uncertain. The CDR3 is 13 amino acids. Trimming shortened V by 3 bases and J by 7 bases, and 7 bases separated the two germline ends. The CDR3 bases are TGTGCCAGCAGTTTTTTCGGGAATTCACCCCTCCACTTT. Translation: CASSFFGNSPLHF.

The chain combines TRBV5-1 with TRBJ1-6, with unresolved D. Germline assignment: CDR1 SGHRS and CDR2 YFSETQ. This CDR3 comprises 15 residues. V was clipped by 0 bases and J by 6 bases, with 10 bases between them. In DNA form, the CDR3 reads TGCGCCAGCAGCTTGGCCATGGCTCTTAATTCACCCCTCCACTTT. Protein product: CASSLAMALNSPLHF.

The CDR3 DNA reads as TGCAGCGTGGCCGGGACAGATGGCTACACCTTC. Protein: CSVAGTDGYTF. The rearrangement links TRBV29-1 to TRBJ1-2; 7 nucleotides agree with TRBD1. Losses at the gene ends were 6 bases for V and 6 bases for J; bases not matched to a gene: 4. This CDR3 has 11 amino acids. The germline gives CDR1 SQVTM, CDR2 ANQGSEA.

This chain joins TRBV5-4 and TRBJ2-7; 12 nucleotides match TRBD2. This CDR3 spans 14 amino acids. Losses at the gene ends were 4 bases for V and 4 bases for J; bases not matched to a gene: 3. CDR1 is SGHNT, CDR2 YYREEE, per germline (reference sequence). The CDR3 DNA follows: TGTGCCAGCAGCCCCGGGACTAGCGGGTACGAGCAGTACTTC. It specifies CASSPGTSGYEQYF.

The chain employs TRBV6-5 and TRBJ2-3; 7 positions agree with TRBD1. CDR1 and CDR2 from the germline V gene are MNHEY and SVGAGI. The CDR3 covers 15 residues. The V and J ends lost 6 bases and 2 bases, in that order; junction bases with no gene match: 8. The CDR3 coding sequence is TGTGCCAGCAGCCGTTGGGACAGACCCACAGATACGCAGTATTTT. This codes for CASSRWDRPTDTQYF.

CDR3 in amino acids: CASSQLLLGQGTTGELFF. In DNA, the CDR3 is TGTGCCAGCAGCCAACTCCTATTGGGACAGGGAACCACCGGGGAGCTGTTTTTT. V is TRBV3-1 (or the pseudogene TRBV3-2) and J is TRBJ2-2; 9 bases are shared with TRBD1. V trimming: 2 bases; J trimming: 4 bases; junction bases outside the gene matches: 11. CDR1 is LGHDT and CDR2 is YNNKEL in the germline V gene (reference sequence). The CDR3 is 18 amino acids.